The 11 T cell receptor beta chains below come from one sample, sequenced in a study of blood T cell repertoires in COVID-19. The repertoire was sequenced with immunoSEQ multiplex PCR; TCRdb's copy has only in-frame clones and lacks some. This table holds around 250,000 clones, about four fifths found once. The sample taken for sequencing was PBMCs or T cells enriched from blood (not recorded which). Receptors originate from a man aged 35 to 55 who had been exposed to COVID-19.

This clone was recorded a few times. The chain couples TRBV9 to TRBJ2-1; D might be TRBD2 (6 bases). Germline CDR1 reads SGDLS; CDR2 reads YYNGEE. This CDR3 spans 15 amino acids. V was clipped by 2 bases and J by 4 bases, with 13 bases between them. CDR3 sequence reads: CASSVTGVNYNEQFF. In DNA form, the CDR3 reads TGTGCCAGCAGCGTCACGGGAGTCAATTACAATGAGCAGTTCTTC. The full variable domain, with the rest looked up from reference TRBV9 and TRBJ2-1, is DSGVTQTPKHLITATGQRVTLRCSPRSGDLSVYWYQQSLDQGLQFLIQYYNGEERAKGNILERFSAQQFPDLHSELNLSSLELGDSALYFCASSVTGVNYNEQFFGPGTRLTVL.

V and J are TRBV9 and TRBJ2-7, with a possible D match to TRBD2 (5 bases). Germline-derived CDR1 and CDR2 are SGDLS and YYNGEE. Between the trimmed V and J ends, which lost 3 bases and 3 bases, there was a span of 10 bases. This CDR3 is 13 amino acids long. The CDR3 nucleotides are TGTGCCAGCAGCGCCAGCGGTCACTACGAGCAGTACTTC. This encodes CASSASGHYEQYF.

The rearrangement links TRBV5-1 to TRBJ2-4; the D gene is possibly TRBD1 (7 bases). From germline, CDR1 is SGHRS and CDR2 YFSETQ. The CDR3 spans 14 residues. The germline V and J ends were trimmed by 4 bases and 4 bases, with 12 bases remaining between them. The CDR3 sequence: CASSPGDSKNIQYF. In DNA, the CDR3 is TGCGCCAGCAGCCCGGGGGACAGTAAAAACATTCAGTACTTC.

The chain couples TRBV20-1 to TRBJ1-2; D gene ambiguous. The CDR3 spans 13 residues. Trimming stripped 3 bases from V and 0 bases from J, with 8 bases between. Germline CDR1 DFQATT, CDR2 SNEGSKA (reference sequence). CDR3 in amino acids: CSASNRANYGYTF. DNA of the CDR3: TGCAGTGCTAGTAACAGAGCTAACTATGGCTACACCTTC.

This clone has just one count. The chain couples TRBV30 to TRBJ2-7; D possibly corresponds to TRBD2 (6 bases). V was shortened by 1 base and J by 2 bases, with 12 bases between the two germline ends. Germline CDR1 reads GTSNPN; CDR2 reads SVGIG (reference sequence). This CDR3 contains 14 residues. Written as DNA, the CDR3 is TGTGCCTGGAGTGGAGGACTACTCACCTACGAGCAGTACTTC. It is translated as CAWSGGLLTYEQYF.

V gene TRBV18 combines with J gene TRBJ1-1; TRBD1 agrees at 11 bases. The germline gives CDR1 KGHSH, CDR2 LQKENI. The CDR3 loop spans 15 amino acids. V trimming: 5 bases; J trimming: 4 bases; junction bases outside the gene matches: 6. As DNA, the CDR3 is TGTGCCAGCTCAACCGGGACAGGGGGTTTCACTGAAGCTTTCTTT. Encoded protein: CASSTGTGGFTEAFF.

The V call is TRBV11-3, the J call TRBJ2-5, with D possibly TRBD2 on 5 matching bases. The V gene lost 5 bases and the J gene lost 0 bases, with 16 bases spanning the gap. CDR3 size: 16 residues. Germline CDR1 is SGHNT and CDR2 is YENEEA. CDR3 in amino acids: CASSRRGIEYQETQYF. CDR3 coding DNA: TGTGCCAGCAGCCGCAGAGGGATAGAGTACCAAGAGACCCAGTACTTC.

Points on this clone: The identical CDR3 is also encoded by other nucleotide sequences in the sample. The rearrangement links TRBV18 to TRBJ1-5; TRBD1 aligns across 8 bases. There are 15 residues in the CDR3. Germline CDR1 reads KGHSH; CDR2 reads LQKENI. The ends lost 3 bases at V and 2 bases at J; junction bases unmatched: 3. The DNA for the CDR3 is TGTGCCAGCTCACCCGGGACAGGCCGCAATCAGCCCCAGCATTTT. Its protein product is CASSPGTGRNQPQHF.

This clone was recorded many times. The rearrangement uses TRBV5-1 and TRBJ2-1, with a weak D call TRBD2 (6 bases). Trimming removed 0 bases from V and 9 bases from J, with 10 bases in between. The CDR3 runs 13 residues. Germline CDR1 and CDR2: SGHRS and YFSETQ. The DNA for the CDR3 is TGCGCCAGCAGCTTGGGGGACTTTGGTGAGCAGTTCTTC. This gives the protein CASSLGDFGEQFF. The complete variable domain, with remaining parts taken from reference TRBV5-1 and TRBJ2-1, reads KAGVTQTPRYLIKTRGQQVTLSCSPISGHRSVSWYQQTPGQGLQFLFEYFSETQRNKGNFPGRFSGRQFSNSRSEMNVSTLELGDSALYLCASSLGDFGEQFFGPGTRLTVL.

This clone has only one observation. The gene calls are TRBV7-9 and TRBJ2-2; a possible D gene is TRBD2 (6 bases). The ends were cut back, 3 bases at V and 5 bases at J, with 16 bases in the middle. This CDR3 contains 16 residues. CDR1 is SEHNR, CDR2 FQNEAQ, per germline (reference sequence). The CDR3, as DNA: TGTGCCAGCAGCTTTAGAGGAGGGGCACGGACCGGGGAGCTGTTTTTT. This translates into CASSFRGGARTGELFF.

This clone was recorded many times. This chain joins TRBV6-5 and TRBJ1-1; D is perhaps TRBD1 (5 bases). CDR1 MNHEY and CDR2 SVGAGI come from the germline V gene. The CDR3 has 15 amino acids. V was cut by 0 bases and J by 4 bases, with 12 bases left in between. In DNA form, the CDR3 reads TGTGCCAGCAGTTACTCCCCTCGGGGGTCCACTGAAGCTTTCTTT. It specifies CASSYSPRGSTEAFF.